These T cell receptor beta chains were read from a single sample in a study of tumor-infiltrating lymphocytes in primary liver carcinoma. MiXCR, run by TCRdb on the multiplex PCR reads, gives a single entry per CDR3 protein. The sample records about 20,000 distinct CDR3 sequences, roughly 72% being singletons. The sequencing input was liver tumor tissue from sampling region 1. These TCRs come from a man in his forties with primary liver carcinoma and hepatitis B virus infection. CDR3s include the opening cysteine and the closing phenylalanine or tryptophan. Each record gives: CDR3 DNA, CDR3 protein, J gene, clone size, D gene, V gene. D genes are given only for firm matches. Only some rows state a clone size, as once, few, many or a class for expanded clones.

cdr3_nt: TGTGCCAGCAGCCAAGCGGCTAGTGGGGTTTCCTGCGAGCAGTATTTC
cdr3_aa: CASSQAASGVSCEQYF
j_call: TRBJ2-7
clone_size: NA
d_call: NA
v_call: TRBV4-2

cdr3_nt: TGTGTCAGCAGCCCATCCAGGGGGATGGTGAACACCGAAGCTTTCTTT
cdr3_aa: CVSSPSRGMVNTEAFF
j_call: TRBJ1-1
clone_size: NA
d_call: TRBD1
v_call: TRBV11-2

cdr3_nt: TGTGCCAGCAGCCTGCCCCCGGAGGTCAGGAAGGACTTCCAAGAGACCCAGTACTTC
cdr3_aa: CASSLPPEVRKDFQETQYF
j_call: TRBJ2-5
clone_size: many
d_call: NA
v_call: TRBV11-1

cdr3_nt: TGTGCCAGGAGAATACAACCTGGACAGGTGGTGGAGCAGTACTTC
cdr3_aa: CARRIQPGQVVEQYF
j_call: TRBJ2-7
clone_size: once
d_call: TRBD1
v_call: TRBV28

cdr3_nt: TGTGCCATCAGTAGTAGGACCAATACGCACTATTTT
cdr3_aa: CAISSRTNTHYF
j_call: TRBJ2-3
clone_size: NA
d_call: NA
v_call: TRBV24-1

cdr3_nt: TGTGCCGGCAGCTTGGGTGTACAGGTTAGAGAGACCCATTACTTC
cdr3_aa: CAGSLGVQVRETHYF
j_call: TRBJ2-5
clone_size: once
d_call: NA
v_call: TRBV11-1

cdr3_nt: TGTGCCAGCGGAAATAGGGCTAGCGGCACAGATACGCTGTATTTT
cdr3_aa: CASGNRASGTDTLYF
j_call: TRBJ2-3
clone_size: NA
d_call: TRBD2
v_call: TRBV11-2

cdr3_nt: TGTGCCAGCAGTGGGACTAGCGGGAGCCTTGGGGAGCTGTTTTTT
cdr3_aa: CASSGTSGSLGELFF
j_call: TRBJ2-2
clone_size: NA
d_call: TRBD2
v_call: TRBV6-5

cdr3_nt: TGTGCCAGTAGTTTAGGACGACAGGGGATCTGGGGCTACACCTTC
cdr3_aa: CASSLGRQGIWGYTF
j_call: TRBJ1-2
clone_size: NA
d_call: TRBD1
v_call: TRBV12-3/TRBV12-4

cdr3_nt: TGCGCCATTAGCTTGGACTTGGGCAGAGATACGCAGTATTTT
cdr3_aa: CAISLDLGRDTQYF
j_call: TRBJ2-3
clone_size: once
d_call: NA
v_call: TRBV5-1

cdr3_nt: TGCGCCAGCGGCCAGACTGCCGGGGACTCTGGGGCCGACGTCCTGACTTTC
cdr3_aa: CASGQTAGDSGADVLTF
j_call: TRBJ2-6
clone_size: NA
d_call: NA
v_call: TRBV4-1

cdr3_nt: TGTACCAGCGCACGGGCATACAATGAGCAGTTCTTC
cdr3_aa: CTSARAYNEQFF
j_call: TRBJ2-1
clone_size: NA
d_call: NA
v_call: TRBV11-1

cdr3_nt: TGTGCTAGCAGCTTAGACAGCGAACAGCCCCAGCATTTT
cdr3_aa: CASSLDSEQPQHF
j_call: TRBJ1-5
clone_size: NA
d_call: NA
v_call: TRBV11-2

cdr3_nt: TGTGCCAGCAGCTCAGCATTAGGAGGGGCCAACACCGGGGAGCTGTTTTTC
cdr3_aa: CASSSALGGANTGELFF
j_call: TRBJ2-2
clone_size: many
d_call: NA
v_call: TRBV11-2

cdr3_nt: TGTGCCAGCAGTTTAGAAGTAGCGGGAGCCCAAGAGACCCAGTACTTC
cdr3_aa: CASSLEVAGAQETQYF
j_call: TRBJ2-5
clone_size: NA
d_call: TRBD2
v_call: TRBV7-8

cdr3_nt: TGTGCCAGCAGTTTATGGTCCGGAACAGGGTCCTACGAGCAGTACTTC
cdr3_aa: CASSLWSGTGSYEQYF
j_call: TRBJ2-7
clone_size: medium-sized
d_call: NA
v_call: TRBV6-2/TRBV6-3

cdr3_nt: TGCGCCAGCAGCCTGAAGGGACTCACCACAGATACGCAGTATTTT
cdr3_aa: CASSLKGLTTDTQYF
j_call: TRBJ2-3
clone_size: NA
d_call: NA
v_call: TRBV5-1

cdr3_nt: TGTGACAGCAGTTCGCAACGGGGATCCTACGAGCGGTACTTC
cdr3_aa: CDSSSQRGSYERYF
j_call: TRBJ2-7
clone_size: NA
d_call: NA
v_call: TRBV6-2/TRBV6-3

cdr3_nt: TGTGCCTGCAGCGGCTACTCCATAGGGGAGCCGTTTTTT
cdr3_aa: CACSGYSIGEPFF
j_call: TRBJ2-2
clone_size: NA
d_call: NA
v_call: TRBV12-3/TRBV12-4

cdr3_nt: TGTGTCAACAGCTTTGCGGGAGTCTTGAACACCGGGGAGCTGTTTTTT
cdr3_aa: CVNSFAGVLNTGELFF
j_call: TRBJ2-2
clone_size: few
d_call: TRBD2
v_call: TRBV7-8

cdr3_nt: TGTGTCAGCAGTTACTCGATTTCTGGACTAGCGAACATTGGGGAGCTGTTTTTT
cdr3_aa: CVSSYSISGLANIGELFF
j_call: TRBJ2-2
clone_size: once
d_call: TRBD2
v_call: TRBV6-6

cdr3_nt: TGTGCCAGCGGCTTGACGGCATACGCTGAAGCTCTCTTT
cdr3_aa: CASGLTAYAEALF
j_call: TRBJ1-1
clone_size: NA
d_call: NA
v_call: TRBV6-2/TRBV6-3

cdr3_nt: TGTGCACTGGGAGATGTGACTAGCACAGATATGCAGTATTTT
cdr3_aa: CALGDVTSTDMQYF
j_call: TRBJ2-3
clone_size: NA
d_call: TRBD2
v_call: TRBV30

cdr3_nt: TGTGCCGGCAGCGCACATTTTGAGCCCCAGCAATTT
cdr3_aa: CAGSAHFEPQQF
j_call: TRBJ1-5
clone_size: NA
d_call: NA
v_call: TRBV7-9

cdr3_nt: TGTGCCAGCAGTTCTAAACTCTACGAGCAGTACTTC
cdr3_aa: CASSSKLYEQYF
j_call: TRBJ2-7
clone_size: many
d_call: NA
v_call: TRBV27

cdr3_nt: TGTCCCAGCAGCTTATACCGGCTAGTTAGTGAGCAATCCTTC
cdr3_aa: CPSSLYRLVSEQSF
j_call: TRBJ2-1
clone_size: many
d_call: NA
v_call: TRBV11-2

cdr3_nt: TGTACCATCAGTGACCGGGACGAGGAAAACATTCAGTACTTC
cdr3_aa: CTISDRDEENIQYF
j_call: TRBJ2-4
clone_size: NA
d_call: NA
v_call: TRBV10-3

cdr3_nt: TGTGCCAACAGGGGGGGGTCGCAATCAGCCCCAGCATTT
cdr3_aa: CANRGGSQSAPAF
j_call: TRBJ1-5
clone_size: NA
d_call: TRBD1
v_call: TRBV6-5

cdr3_nt: TGTGCCAGCAGCCCGTTTAGTAACGGACCCTTCACAGATACGCAGTATTTT
cdr3_aa: CASSPFSNGPFTDTQYF
j_call: TRBJ2-3
clone_size: few
d_call: NA
v_call: TRBV7-9

cdr3_nt: TGTGCCAGCAGCCGAGTGGCGCTTCTAGCGGGAGCGATAAATACGCAGTATTTT
cdr3_aa: CASSRVALLAGAINTQYF
j_call: TRBJ2-3
clone_size: NA
d_call: TRBD2
v_call: TRBV4-2

cdr3_nt: TGTGCCAGCAACCGATCGACAGGGGCCGGGTCCTATAATGAGCAGTTCTTC
cdr3_aa: CASNRSTGAGSYNEQFF
j_call: TRBJ2-1
clone_size: NA
d_call: TRBD1
v_call: TRBV14

cdr3_nt: TGTGCCACGCCCGAGGGAAACGAGGAGTACTTC
cdr3_aa: CATPEGNEEYF
j_call: TRBJ2-7
clone_size: few
d_call: NA
v_call: TRBV10-3

cdr3_nt: TGCGCCAGCAGCCAAGGGGACAGGTTCTATAGCTACACCTTC
cdr3_aa: CASSQGDRFYSYTF
j_call: TRBJ1-2
clone_size: once
d_call: TRBD1
v_call: TRBV4-1

cdr3_nt: TGTGCCAGCAGTTACTGGCGGGAGGTCAATGAACAGTTCTTC
cdr3_aa: CASSYWREVNEQFF
j_call: TRBJ2-1
clone_size: NA
d_call: TRBD2
v_call: TRBV6-6

cdr3_nt: TGTGCCAGCAGCACGGGACAAAGAACGTCAGATACGCAGTATTTT
cdr3_aa: CASSTGQRTSDTQYF
j_call: TRBJ2-3
clone_size: medium-sized
d_call: NA
v_call: TRBV5-6

cdr3_nt: TGTGTCAGTAGCTCAGAGGTCAGAGCTGGAAACACCATATATTTT
cdr3_aa: CVSSSEVRAGNTIYF
j_call: TRBJ1-3
clone_size: NA
d_call: NA
v_call: TRBV11-3

cdr3_nt: TGTGCCGGCAGTTACGGGCAGCACAGCTACGAGCAGTGTTTC
cdr3_aa: CAGSYGQHSYEQCF
j_call: TRBJ2-7
clone_size: NA
d_call: NA
v_call: TRBV6-2/TRBV6-3

cdr3_nt: TGCAGCGTGTGGGATCCGGGCCAGGTCTATGGCTACACCTTC
cdr3_aa: CSVWDPGQVYGYTF
j_call: TRBJ1-2
clone_size: NA
d_call: NA
v_call: TRBV29-1

cdr3_nt: TGTGCCAGCATCCAGGCAGGGGGCTCCTATGAGCAGTACTTC
cdr3_aa: CASIQAGGSYEQYF
j_call: TRBJ2-7
clone_size: NA
d_call: TRBD1
v_call: TRBV28

cdr3_nt: TGTGCCAGTCACAGCCGGGTGTTGAACACTGAAGCTTTCTTT
cdr3_aa: CASHSRVLNTEAFF
j_call: TRBJ1-1
clone_size: many
d_call: NA
v_call: TRBV28

cdr3_nt: TGTGCCAGCAGTGAAGCAGATACGCAGTATTTT
cdr3_aa: CASSEADTQYF
j_call: TRBJ2-3
clone_size: NA
d_call: NA
v_call: TRBV6-1

cdr3_nt: TGCGCCAGCAGCCAATCCCTAGCGGAGCCACCTTACGAGCAATACTTC
cdr3_aa: CASSQSLAEPPYEQYF
j_call: TRBJ2-7
clone_size: many
d_call: TRBD2
v_call: TRBV4-1

cdr3_nt: TGCGCCAGCAGCTTGACAGGAACGTACATTGAGCAGTTCTTC
cdr3_aa: CASSLTGTYIEQFF
j_call: TRBJ2-1
clone_size: NA
d_call: NA
v_call: TRBV5-1

cdr3_nt: TGTGCCAGCAGCCCCGTGACCACACTTGATACTCAGTATTTT
cdr3_aa: CASSPVTTLDTQYF
j_call: TRBJ2-3
clone_size: NA
d_call: NA
v_call: TRBV5-4

cdr3_nt: TGTGCCGGCAACCTCGTCAGGAACACTGAAGCTTCCTTT
cdr3_aa: CAGNLVRNTEASF
j_call: TRBJ1-1
clone_size: NA
d_call: NA
v_call: TRBV6-1

cdr3_nt: TGCGCCAGCAGCATAGGACGAGGGTACACAGATACGCAGTACTTT
cdr3_aa: CASSIGRGYTDTQYF
j_call: TRBJ2-3
clone_size: NA
d_call: NA
v_call: TRBV4-3

cdr3_nt: TGCAGCGTCGCTCTCTCGGGACATCGCACAGATACGCAGTATTTT
cdr3_aa: CSVALSGHRTDTQYF
j_call: TRBJ2-3
clone_size: NA
d_call: NA
v_call: TRBV29-1

cdr3_nt: TGTGCCAGCAGCAAAGGGGGACGTAGCTACTACAATGAGCAGTCCTTC
cdr3_aa: CASSKGGRSYYNEQSF
j_call: TRBJ2-1
clone_size: NA
d_call: NA
v_call: TRBV11-2

cdr3_nt: TGTGCCAACAGCACCGGGACTAGAGAGATCAATGAGCAGTTCTTC
cdr3_aa: CANSTGTREINEQFF
j_call: TRBJ2-1
clone_size: NA
d_call: TRBD2
v_call: TRBV11-3

cdr3_nt: TGTGCCAGCAGCTTGTTAGATCGGGGTGAGCAGTTCTTC
cdr3_aa: CASSLLDRGEQFF
j_call: TRBJ2-1
clone_size: NA
d_call: NA
v_call: TRBV5-5

cdr3_nt: TGTGCCAGCAGCTCACCGGGGACTAGCGGAGGGTACCATGAGACCCGGTACTTC
cdr3_aa: CASSSPGTSGGYHETRYF
j_call: TRBJ2-5
clone_size: NA
d_call: TRBD2
v_call: TRBV7-9

cdr3_nt: TGTGTCAGTAGTATATCCCCGGACTTGAGCTCCTACGAGGAGTACTTC
cdr3_aa: CVSSISPDLSSYEEYF
j_call: TRBJ2-7
clone_size: NA
d_call: NA
v_call: TRBV19

cdr3_nt: TGCGCCAGCAGCTCGAACACCGGTGATTCACCCTTCCACTTT
cdr3_aa: CASSSNTGDSPFHF
j_call: TRBJ1-6
clone_size: NA
d_call: NA
v_call: TRBV7-8

cdr3_nt: TGCGCCGTTAGAGTCAACTACGCTGACTACGCCTTC
cdr3_aa: CAVRVNYADYAF
j_call: TRBJ1-2
clone_size: NA
d_call: NA
v_call: TRBV29-1

cdr3_nt: TGTGCAAGCAGCTTGGTTCCCGGACGGTACAATAAGCAGTTTTTC
cdr3_aa: CASSLVPGRYNKQFF
j_call: TRBJ2-1
clone_size: once
d_call: NA
v_call: TRBV5-5

cdr3_nt: TGTACCAGCAGCTTAAGGGGGCTCGGTCAGCTCCAGCACTTT
cdr3_aa: CTSSLRGLGQLQHF
j_call: TRBJ1-5
clone_size: NA
d_call: TRBD1
v_call: TRBV11-2

cdr3_nt: TGTGCCAGTTCACCCGGGACGTACTCCTACGGGCAGTACTTC
cdr3_aa: CASSPGTYSYGQYF
j_call: TRBJ2-7
clone_size: few
d_call: NA
v_call: TRBV18

cdr3_nt: TGTGCCAGCCGTTACCGACCAGACGGCAATGAGCAGTACTTC
cdr3_aa: CASRYRPDGNEQYF
j_call: TRBJ2-7
clone_size: NA
d_call: NA
v_call: TRBV6-2/TRBV6-3

cdr3_nt: TGTGCTAATAGCTTAGTGCCAGGGGCTGAAGCTTTCTTT
cdr3_aa: CANSLVPGAEAFF
j_call: TRBJ1-1
clone_size: NA
d_call: NA
v_call: TRBV11-2

cdr3_nt: TGTACCGTCTGCGGGACATTCATAAGCTCCTACGAGCAGTACTTC
cdr3_aa: CTVCGTFISSYEQYF
j_call: TRBJ2-7
clone_size: NA
d_call: NA
v_call: TRBV10-3